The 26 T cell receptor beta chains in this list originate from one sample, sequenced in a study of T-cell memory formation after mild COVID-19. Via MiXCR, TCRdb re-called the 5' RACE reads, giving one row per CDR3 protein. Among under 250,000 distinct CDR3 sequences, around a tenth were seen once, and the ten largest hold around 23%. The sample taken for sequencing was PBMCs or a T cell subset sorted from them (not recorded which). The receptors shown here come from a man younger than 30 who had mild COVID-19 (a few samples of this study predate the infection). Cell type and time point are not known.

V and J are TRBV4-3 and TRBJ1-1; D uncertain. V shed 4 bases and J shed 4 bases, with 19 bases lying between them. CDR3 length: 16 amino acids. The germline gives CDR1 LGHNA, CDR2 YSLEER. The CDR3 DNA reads TGCGCCAGCAGCCCTTATGGACTCCGTAAGGGCACTGAAGCTTTCTTT. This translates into CASSPYGLRKGTEAFF.

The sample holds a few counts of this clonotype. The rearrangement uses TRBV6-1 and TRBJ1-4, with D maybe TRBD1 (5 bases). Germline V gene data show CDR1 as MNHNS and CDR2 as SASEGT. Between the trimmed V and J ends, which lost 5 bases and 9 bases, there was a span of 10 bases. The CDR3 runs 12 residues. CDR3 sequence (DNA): TGTGCCAGCAGTCCACGGACACAAAAACTGTTTTTT. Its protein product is CASSPRTQKLFF.

CDR3 in DNA: TGTGCCAGCAGCTTAGACCCCCGGGACAGCCACCAAGAGACCCAGTACTTC. Translated: CASSLDPRDSHQETQYF. The genes are TRBV7-8 and TRBJ2-5, with TRBD1 matching over 7 bases. The germline V gene has CDR1 SGHVS and CDR2 FQNEAQ. The CDR3 runs 17 residues. Trimming removed 1 base from V and 0 bases from J; junction bases left unmatched: 8.

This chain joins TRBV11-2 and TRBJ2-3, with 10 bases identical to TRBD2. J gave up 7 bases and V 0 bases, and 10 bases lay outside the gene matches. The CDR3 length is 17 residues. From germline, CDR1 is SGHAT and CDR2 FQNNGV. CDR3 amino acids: CASSLDASGGALNTQYF. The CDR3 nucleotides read TGTGCCAGCAGCTTAGATGCCAGCGGGGGGGCATTAAATACGCAGTATTTT.

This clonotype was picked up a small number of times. CDR3 in amino acids: CASSQGLAGGVDTQYF. For the CDR3, the DNA is TGTGCCAGCAGCCAGGGACTAGCGGGGGGCGTGGATACGCAGTATTTT. The genes are TRBV4-2 and TRBJ2-3; the match to TRBD2 covers 15 bases. V trimming: 3 bases; J trimming: 6 bases; junction bases outside the gene matches: 4. The germline CDR1 and CDR2 sequences are LGHNA and YNFKEQ. The CDR3 is made up of 16 amino acids.

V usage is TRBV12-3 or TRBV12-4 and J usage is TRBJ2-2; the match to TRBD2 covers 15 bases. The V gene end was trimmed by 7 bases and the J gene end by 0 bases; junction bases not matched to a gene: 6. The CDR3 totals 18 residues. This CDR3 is CASTMGLAGGPNTGELFF. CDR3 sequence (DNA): TGTGCCAGCACCATGGGACTAGCGGGGGGTCCGAACACCGGGGAGCTGTTTTTT.

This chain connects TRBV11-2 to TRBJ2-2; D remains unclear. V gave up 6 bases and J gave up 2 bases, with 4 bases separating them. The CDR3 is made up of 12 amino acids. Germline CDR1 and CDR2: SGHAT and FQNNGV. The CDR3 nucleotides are TGTGCCAGCAGAGTAAACACCGGGGAGCTGTTTTTT. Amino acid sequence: CASRVNTGELFF.

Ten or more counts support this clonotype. The CDR3 region is CASSPDVIRSPLHF. The CDR3 coding sequence is TGCGCCAGCAGCCCGGACGTTATACGATCACCCCTCCACTTT. The chain carries TRBV5-1 and TRBJ1-6; D is unresolved. The germline CDR1 and CDR2 sequences are SGHRS and YFSETQ. The CDR3 is made up of 14 amino acids. V gave up 4 bases and J gave up 10 bases, with 15 bases separating them.

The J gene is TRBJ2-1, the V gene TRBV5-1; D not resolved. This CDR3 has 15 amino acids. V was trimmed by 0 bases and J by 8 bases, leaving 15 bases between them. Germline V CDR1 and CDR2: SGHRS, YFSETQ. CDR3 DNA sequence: TGCGCCAGCAGCTTGGGAGACACGGCCTCCTATGAGCAGTTCTTC. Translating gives CASSLGDTASYEQFF.

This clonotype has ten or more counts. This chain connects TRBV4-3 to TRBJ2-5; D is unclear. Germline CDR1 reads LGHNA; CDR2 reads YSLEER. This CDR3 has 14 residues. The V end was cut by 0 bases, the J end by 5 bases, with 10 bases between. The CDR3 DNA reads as TGCGCCAGCAGCCAAGAGGCCCTCCGGGAGACCCAGTACTTC. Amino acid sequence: CASSQEALRETQYF.

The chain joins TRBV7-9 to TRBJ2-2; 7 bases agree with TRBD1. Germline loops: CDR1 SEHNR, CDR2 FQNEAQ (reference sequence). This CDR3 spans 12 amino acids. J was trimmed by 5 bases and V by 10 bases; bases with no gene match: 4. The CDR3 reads CATRQGTGELFF. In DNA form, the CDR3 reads TGTGCCACCAGACAGGGAACCGGGGAGCTGTTTTTT.

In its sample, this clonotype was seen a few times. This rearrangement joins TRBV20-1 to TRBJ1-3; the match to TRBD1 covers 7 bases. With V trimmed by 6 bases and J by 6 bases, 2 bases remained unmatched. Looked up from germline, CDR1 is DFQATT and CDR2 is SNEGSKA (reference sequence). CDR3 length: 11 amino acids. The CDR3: CSATGENTIYF. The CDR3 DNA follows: TGCAGTGCCACAGGGGAAAACACCATATATTTT.

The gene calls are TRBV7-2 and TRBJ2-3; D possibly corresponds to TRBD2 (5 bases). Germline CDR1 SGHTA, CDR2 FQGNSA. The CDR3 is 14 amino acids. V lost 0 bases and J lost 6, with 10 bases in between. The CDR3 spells CASSLASGKDTQYF. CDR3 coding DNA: TGTGCCAGCAGCTTAGCTTCGGGGAAGGATACGCAGTATTTT.

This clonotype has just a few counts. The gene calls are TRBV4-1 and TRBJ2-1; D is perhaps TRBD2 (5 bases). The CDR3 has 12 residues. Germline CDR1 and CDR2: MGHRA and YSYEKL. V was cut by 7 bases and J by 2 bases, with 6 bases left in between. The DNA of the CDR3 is TGCGCCAGCACCGGGACCTACAATGAGCAGTTCTTC. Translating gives CASTGTYNEQFF.

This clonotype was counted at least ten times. CDR3 protein: CASSVGTGVVNTEAFF. The CDR3 DNA follows: TGCGCCAGCAGCGTCGGGACAGGGGTCGTGAACACTGAAGCTTTCTTT. The chain is built from TRBV5-1 and TRBJ1-1; 10 nucleotides agree with TRBD1. The CDR3 is 16 amino acids. The junction had 6 bases not matched to a gene; V was cut back by 4 bases and J by 0 bases. Germline V gene data show CDR1 as SGHRS and CDR2 as YFSETQ.

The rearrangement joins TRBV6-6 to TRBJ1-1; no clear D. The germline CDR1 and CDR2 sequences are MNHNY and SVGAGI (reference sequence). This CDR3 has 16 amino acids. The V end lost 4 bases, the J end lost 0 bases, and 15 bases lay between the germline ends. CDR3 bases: TGTGCCAGCAGTTCCTGGACCCTCGCCATGAACACTGAAGCTTTCTTT. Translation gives CASSSWTLAMNTEAFF.

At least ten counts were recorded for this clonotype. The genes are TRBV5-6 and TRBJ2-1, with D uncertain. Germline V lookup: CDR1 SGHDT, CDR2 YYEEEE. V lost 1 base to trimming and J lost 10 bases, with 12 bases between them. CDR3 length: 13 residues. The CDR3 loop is CASSLYNGREQFF. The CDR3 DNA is TGTGCCAGCAGCTTGTACAATGGCCGGGAGCAGTTCTTC.

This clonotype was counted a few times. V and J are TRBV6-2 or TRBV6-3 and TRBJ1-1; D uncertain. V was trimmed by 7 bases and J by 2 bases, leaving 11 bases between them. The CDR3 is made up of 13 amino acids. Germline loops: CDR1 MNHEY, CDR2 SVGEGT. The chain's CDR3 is CASKAGSNTEAFF. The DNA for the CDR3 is TGTGCCAGCAAAGCGGGGTCTAACACTGAAGCTTTCTTT.

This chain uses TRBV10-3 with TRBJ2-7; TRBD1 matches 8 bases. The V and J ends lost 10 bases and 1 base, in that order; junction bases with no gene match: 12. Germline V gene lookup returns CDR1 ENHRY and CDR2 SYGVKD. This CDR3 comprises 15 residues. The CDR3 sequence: CATLHTGTGSYEQYF. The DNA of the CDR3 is TGTGCCACGCTCCACACGGGGACAGGTTCCTACGAGCAGTACTTC.

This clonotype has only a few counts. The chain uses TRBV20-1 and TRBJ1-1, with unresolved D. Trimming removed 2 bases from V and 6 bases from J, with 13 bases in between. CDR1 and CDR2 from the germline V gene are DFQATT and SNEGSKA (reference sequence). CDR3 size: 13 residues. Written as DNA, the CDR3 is TGCAGTGCTAGAACCTTCGATCCCCCTGAAGCTTTCTTT. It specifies CSARTFDPPEAFF.

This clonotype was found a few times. CDR3 nucleotide sequence: TGTGCCAGCAGTTACTCATCAGGTTGGGCCACAGATACGCAGTATTTT. Translating gives CASSYSSGWATDTQYF. V gene TRBV6-5 combines with J gene TRBJ2-3; no clear D. Deletions cut 0 bases from V and 2 bases from J, with 12 bases between. CDR1 is MNHEY and CDR2 is SVGAGI in the germline V gene. The CDR3 sequence is 16 residues long.

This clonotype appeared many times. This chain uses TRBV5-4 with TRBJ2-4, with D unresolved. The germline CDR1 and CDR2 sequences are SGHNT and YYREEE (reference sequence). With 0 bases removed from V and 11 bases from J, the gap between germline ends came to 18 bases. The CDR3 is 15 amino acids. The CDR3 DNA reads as TGTGCCAGCAGCTTGGATCCGGCGGATTGGTCGGTTCAGTACTTC. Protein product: CASSLDPADWSVQYF. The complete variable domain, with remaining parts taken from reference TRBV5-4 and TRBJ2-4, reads ETGVTQSPTHLIKTRGQQVTLRCSSQSGHNTVSWYQQALGQGPQFIFQYYREEENGRGNFPPRFSGLQFPNYSSELNVNALELDDSALYLCASSLDPADWSVQYFGAGTRLSVL.

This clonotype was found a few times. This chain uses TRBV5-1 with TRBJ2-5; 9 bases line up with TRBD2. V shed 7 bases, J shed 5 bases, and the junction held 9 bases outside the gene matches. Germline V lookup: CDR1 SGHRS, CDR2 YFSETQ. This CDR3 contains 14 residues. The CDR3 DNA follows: TGCGCCAGCTTCCGAGGGACTAGCAGGGAGACCCAGTACTTC. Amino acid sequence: CASFRGTSRETQYF.

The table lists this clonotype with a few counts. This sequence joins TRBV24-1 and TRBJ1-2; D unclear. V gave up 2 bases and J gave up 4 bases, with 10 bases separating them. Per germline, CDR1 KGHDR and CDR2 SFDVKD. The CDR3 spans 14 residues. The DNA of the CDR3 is TGTGCCACCAGTGATTCCGAGGGTACCTATGGCTACACCTTC. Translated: CATSDSEGTYGYTF.

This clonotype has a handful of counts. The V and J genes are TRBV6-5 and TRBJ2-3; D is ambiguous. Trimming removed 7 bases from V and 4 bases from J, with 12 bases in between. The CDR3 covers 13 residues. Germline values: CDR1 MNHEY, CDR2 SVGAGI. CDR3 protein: CASNPGTSDTQYF. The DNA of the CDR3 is TGTGCCAGCAACCCGGGTACATCAGATACGCAGTATTTT.

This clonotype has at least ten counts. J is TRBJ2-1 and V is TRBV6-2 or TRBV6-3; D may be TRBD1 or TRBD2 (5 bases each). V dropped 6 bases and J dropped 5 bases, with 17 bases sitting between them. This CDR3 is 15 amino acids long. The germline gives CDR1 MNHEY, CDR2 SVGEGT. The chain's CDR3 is CASSPPIGDDNEQFF. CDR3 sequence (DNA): TGTGCCAGCAGCCCCCCGATTGGGGACGACAATGAGCAGTTCTTC.